Reported below is one TCR beta chain. Profiled with immunoSEQ multiplex PCR; TCRdb holds only in-frame clones, not every one. The table lists roughly 250,000 clones, around 86% of them singletons. With V trimmed by 4 bases and J by 6 bases, 11 bases remained unmatched. The CDR3 spans 16 residues. Per germline, CDR1 SGHTA and CDR2 FQGTGA. These data come from a study of blood T cell repertoires in COVID-19. At the level of the study: Researchers got acute and convalescent COVID-19 samples from the United States, Italy and Spain. Sources were T cells, B-cell-depleted T cells, or PBMCs; the material itself was cDNA or gDNA.

The rearrangement links TRBV7-3 to TRBJ2-7, with 11 bases matching TRBD2. The sequenced sample was PBMCs or T cells enriched from blood (not recorded which). This receptor was identified in a woman aged 45 to 65 who had recovered from COVID-19. The CDR3 is CASSYGTTSGKAEQYF. The DNA for the CDR3 is TGTGCCAGCAGCTACGGGACGACTAGCGGGAAAGCCGAGCAGTACTTC.